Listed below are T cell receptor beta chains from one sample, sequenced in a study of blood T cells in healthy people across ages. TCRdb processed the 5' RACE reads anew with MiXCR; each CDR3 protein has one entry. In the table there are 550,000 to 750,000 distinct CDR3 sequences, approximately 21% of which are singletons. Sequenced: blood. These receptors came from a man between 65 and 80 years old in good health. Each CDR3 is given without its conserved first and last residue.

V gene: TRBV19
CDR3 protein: ASSTALAGYEQY

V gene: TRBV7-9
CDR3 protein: ASSPGTSENNEQF

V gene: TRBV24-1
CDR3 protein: ATSEEGSNQPQH

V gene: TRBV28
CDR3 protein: ASRQLPYEQY

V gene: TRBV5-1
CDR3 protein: ASSLTSGRANEQF

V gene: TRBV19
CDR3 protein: ASSSLGLAAYEQY

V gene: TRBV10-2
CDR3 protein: ASSERTEYEQY

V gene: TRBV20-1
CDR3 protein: SVRREVAGELF

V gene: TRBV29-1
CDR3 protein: SVRQGRDNEQF

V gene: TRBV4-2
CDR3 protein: ASSLEGRDWVF

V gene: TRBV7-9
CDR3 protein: ASSRDITSTDTQY

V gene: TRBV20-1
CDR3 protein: SARESTGANEKLF

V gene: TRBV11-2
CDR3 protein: ASSLVQGAFGTEAF

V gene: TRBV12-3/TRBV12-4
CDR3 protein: ASSLNTLWETQY

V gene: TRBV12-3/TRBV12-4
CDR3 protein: ASKGGQGRDEQY

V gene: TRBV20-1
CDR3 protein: SASVYRVGETQY

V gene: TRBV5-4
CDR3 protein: ASSFRDRGNNEQF

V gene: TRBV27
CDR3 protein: ASSAGVEQY

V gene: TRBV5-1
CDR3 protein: ASSLDQVGADTQY

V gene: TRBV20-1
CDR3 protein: SARASGRSHEQY

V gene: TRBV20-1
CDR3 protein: SVPGTGKSYA

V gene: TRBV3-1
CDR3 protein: ASSSQLGETQY

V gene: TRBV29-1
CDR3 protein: SVIRQKKETQY

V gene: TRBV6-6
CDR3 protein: ASSYRVSPEVTEAF

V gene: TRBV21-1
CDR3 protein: ASRFAAGTQY

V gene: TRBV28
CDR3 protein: ASSWGYQPQH

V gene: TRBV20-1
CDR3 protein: SARDRVNNQPQH

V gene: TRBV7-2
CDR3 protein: ASSLGWFNEQF

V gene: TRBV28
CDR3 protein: ASSPGTLTGELF

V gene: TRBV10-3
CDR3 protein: AISGTGAYEQY

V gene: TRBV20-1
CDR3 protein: SARDPVKDRTSNYGYT